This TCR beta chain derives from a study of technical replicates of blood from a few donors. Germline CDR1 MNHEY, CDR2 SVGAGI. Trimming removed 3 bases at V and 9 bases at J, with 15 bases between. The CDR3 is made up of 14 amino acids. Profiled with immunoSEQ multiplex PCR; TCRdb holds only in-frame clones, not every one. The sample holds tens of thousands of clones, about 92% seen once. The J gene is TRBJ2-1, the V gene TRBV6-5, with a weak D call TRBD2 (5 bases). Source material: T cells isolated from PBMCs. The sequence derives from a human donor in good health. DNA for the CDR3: TGTGCCAGCAGTTATTCCCGTAAAGGAGGTGAGCAGTTCTTC. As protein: CASSYSRKGGEQFF.